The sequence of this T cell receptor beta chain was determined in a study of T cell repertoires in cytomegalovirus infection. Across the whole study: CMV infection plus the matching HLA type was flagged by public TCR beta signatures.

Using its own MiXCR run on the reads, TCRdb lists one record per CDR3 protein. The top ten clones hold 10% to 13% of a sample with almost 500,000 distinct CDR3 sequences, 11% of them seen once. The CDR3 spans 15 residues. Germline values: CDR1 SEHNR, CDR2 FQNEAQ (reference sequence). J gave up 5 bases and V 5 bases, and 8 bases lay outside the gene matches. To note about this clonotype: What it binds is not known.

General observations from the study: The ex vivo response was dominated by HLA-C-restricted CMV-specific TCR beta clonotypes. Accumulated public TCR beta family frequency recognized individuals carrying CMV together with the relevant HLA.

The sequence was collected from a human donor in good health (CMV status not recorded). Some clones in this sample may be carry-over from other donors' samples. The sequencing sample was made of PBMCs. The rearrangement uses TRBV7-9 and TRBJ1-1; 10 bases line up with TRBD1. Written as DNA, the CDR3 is TGTGCCAGCAGCCTGAGGGACAGGGGAAGAACTGAAGCTTTCTTT. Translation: CASSLRDRGRTEAFF.